This T cell receptor beta chain was documented in a study of T cells in Graves' hyperthyroidism and ophthalmopathy. Study-wide findings and caveats: Before onset, by a median of about six months, the model predicted ophthalmopathy. Most thyroid clonotypes with frequency above 0.001 were detected in blood.

V was trimmed by 5 bases and J by 5 bases, leaving 11 bases between them. The length of the CDR3 is 13 residues. Germline V gene data show CDR1 as SSHAT and CDR2 as FNYEAQ (reference sequence). With regard to this clonotype: The antigen remains undetermined.

Thyroid ultrasound, orbital computed tomography, clinical symptoms, and serum thyroxine and TRAb underpinned diagnoses. Amplification yielded TCR beta CDR3 regions, with RNA transcripts as the source. The TCR CDR3 first-round RT-PCR relied on the HTBI primer set. TCRdb fed the multiplex PCR reads into MiXCR, producing one record per CDR3 protein. This table holds more than 500,000 distinct CDR3 sequences, roughly 15% found once. The source material was blood. The J gene is TRBJ2-3, the V gene TRBV7-7; the D call may be TRBD1 or TRBD2 (5 bases each). The source is a woman in her thirties with Graves' ophthalmopathy. For the CDR3, the DNA is TGTGCCAGCAGCCCTGGGACCCAAGATACGCAGTATTTT. This encodes CASSPGTQDTQYF.